This T cell receptor beta chain was captured in a study of blood T cell repertoires in COVID-19. The germline V gene has CDR1 SEHNR and CDR2 FQNEAQ (reference sequence). The CDR3 is made up of 14 amino acids. Trimming removed 2 bases from V and 4 bases from J, with 10 bases in between. This clone is a singleton in its sample. In the authors' methods: The assay estimated nucleated cells by amplifying reference gene primers. Some clones are missing from TCRdb's copy, which holds only in-frame ones; the method was immunoSEQ multiplex PCR. D and trimming come from the DNA, and the V and J calls and clone size come from that table. The sample consists of tens of thousands of clones, about nine tenths of them appearing once.

The sample consisted of peripheral blood. The source is a human donor in a cohort sampled during active COVID-19. The chain combines TRBV7-9 with TRBJ2-3, with D perhaps TRBD1 (6 bases). CDR3 sequence reads: CASSLSRGPDTQYF. Written as DNA, the CDR3 is TGTGCCAGCAGCTTATCCAGGGGTCCAGATACGCAGTATTTT. Drawing the rest from reference TRBV7-9 and TRBJ2-3, the complete variable domain is DTGVSQNPRHKITKRGQNVTFRCDPISEHNRLYWYRQTLGQGPEFLTYFQNEAQLEKSRLLSDRFSAERPKGSFSTLEIQRTEQGDSAMYLCASSLSRGPDTQYFGPGTRLTVL.